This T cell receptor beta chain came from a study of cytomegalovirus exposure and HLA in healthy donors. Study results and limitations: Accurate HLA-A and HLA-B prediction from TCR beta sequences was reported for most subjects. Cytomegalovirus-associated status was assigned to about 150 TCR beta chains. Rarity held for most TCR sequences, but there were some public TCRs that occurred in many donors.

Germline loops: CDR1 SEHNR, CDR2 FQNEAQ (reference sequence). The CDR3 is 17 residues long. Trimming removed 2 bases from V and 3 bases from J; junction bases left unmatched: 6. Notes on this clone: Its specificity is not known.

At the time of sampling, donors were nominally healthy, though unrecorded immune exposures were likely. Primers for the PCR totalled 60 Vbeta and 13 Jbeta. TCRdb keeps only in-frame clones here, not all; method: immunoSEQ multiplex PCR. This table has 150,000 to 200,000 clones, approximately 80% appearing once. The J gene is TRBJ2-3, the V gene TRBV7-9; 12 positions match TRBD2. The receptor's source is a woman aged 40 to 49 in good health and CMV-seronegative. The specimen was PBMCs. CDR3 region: CASSLMGTSGFTDTQYF. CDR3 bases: TGTGCCAGCAGCTTAATGGGGACTAGCGGGTTTACAGATACGCAGTATTTT.